The TCR beta chain under discussion was sequenced for a study of shared clonotypes between healthy human individuals. This clone was counted once. Using immunoSEQ multiplex PCR, the repertoire was profiled, and TCRdb retains in-frame clones only, with some absent. The table shows roughly 810,000 clones, with 90% to 98% occurring only once. Positive CCR7 selection of CD45RO-negative cells yielded the naive CD8 cells, and terminally differentiated effector memory CD45RA+ cells were excluded. The CDR3 loop spans 17 amino acids. The germline gives CDR1 SGHKS, CDR2 YYEKEE (reference sequence). V lost 3 bases and J lost 6; bases outside the gene matches: 14.

The sequence was collected from a man younger than 45 in good health. The chain employs TRBV5-5 and TRBJ2-7, with 11 bases fitting TRBD1. The material sequenced was naive CD8+ T cells sorted from blood. CDR3 DNA: TGTGCCAGCAGCTCCCCGGGACAGGGGGGTTCTTTTGGCGAGCAGTACTTC. This sequence encodes CASSSPGQGGSFGEQYF. The variable domain in full, completed from reference TRBV5-5 and TRBJ2-7, reads DAGVTQSPTHLIKTRGQQVTLRCSPISGHKSVSWYQQVLGQGPQFIFQYYEKEERGRGNFPDRFSARQFPNYSSELNVNALLLGDSALYLCASSSPGQGGSFGEQYFGPGTRLTVT.